This T cell receptor (beta chain) comes out of a study of T cell clonotyping in hematopoietic cell transplantation. General study points: Higher Inverse Simpson Index values in graft donor and pretransplant recipient predicted broader posttransplant TCR diversity.

Germline CDR1 reads SGHVS; CDR2 reads FQNEAQ. The V and J ends lost 5 bases and 3 bases, in that order; junction bases with no gene match: 16. This CDR3 has 18 residues. Sequencing was performed with immunoSEQ multiplex PCR; in TCRdb, only in-frame clones are kept and a portion is missing. This repertoire shows approximately 44,000 clones, around 95% found once; its top ten account for under 0.95%. For this clone: Its antigen is unknown.

This chain links TRBV7-8 with TRBJ2-7; 10 bases line up with TRBD2. Sequences were obtained from peripheral blood mononuclear cells. The receptor comes from a man between 25 and 39 years old in good health. Some clones in this sample may be carry-over from other donors' samples. The CDR3 loop is CASSPWRLAGAEGYEQYF. CDR3 nucleotide sequence: TGTGCCAGCAGCCCCTGGAGGCTAGCGGGAGCTGAGGGCTACGAGCAGTACTTC.